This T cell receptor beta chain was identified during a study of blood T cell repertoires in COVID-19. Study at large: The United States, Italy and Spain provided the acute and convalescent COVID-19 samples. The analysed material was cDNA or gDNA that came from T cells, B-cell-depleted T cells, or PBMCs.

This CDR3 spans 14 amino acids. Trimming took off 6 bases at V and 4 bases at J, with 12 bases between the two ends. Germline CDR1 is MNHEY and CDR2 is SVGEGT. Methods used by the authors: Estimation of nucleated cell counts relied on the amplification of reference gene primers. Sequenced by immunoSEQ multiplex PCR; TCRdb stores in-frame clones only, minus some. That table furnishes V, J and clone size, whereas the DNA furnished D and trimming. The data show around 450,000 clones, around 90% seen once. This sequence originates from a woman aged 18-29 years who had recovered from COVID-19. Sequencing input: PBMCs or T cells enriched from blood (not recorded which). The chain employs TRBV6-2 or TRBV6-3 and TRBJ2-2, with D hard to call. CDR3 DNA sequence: TGTGCCAGCAGGTACCCTATTATCACCGGGGAGCTGTTTTTT. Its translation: CASRYPIITGELFF.